These 27 T cell receptor beta chains were sequenced from one sample in a study of blood T cell repertoires in COVID-19. Measured with immunoSEQ multiplex PCR; TCRdb has only the in-frame clones, and not every one. The sample holds about 210,000 clones, 87% seen once. The sequencing input was PBMCs or T cells enriched from blood (not recorded which). All receptors come from a man between 18 and 29 years old with acute COVID-19.

V and J are TRBV28 and TRBJ2-1, with D possibly matching TRBD2 (5 bases). Germline CDR1 reads MDHEN; CDR2 reads SYDVKM. V was cut by 1 base and J by 0 bases, with 7 bases left in between. This CDR3 has 15 amino acids. As DNA, the CDR3 is TGTGCCAGCAGTTTATTGGGGAGCTCCTACAATGAGCAGTTCTTC. Its protein product is CASSLLGSSYNEQFF.

The CDR3 loop is CASSSGQGPLSSYNSPLHF. The DNA of the CDR3 is TGTGCCAGCAGCTCCGGACAGGGTCCGTTAAGCTCCTATAATTCACCCCTCCACTTT. This chain uses TRBV7-2 with TRBJ1-6; 8 nucleotides line up with TRBD1. This CDR3 spans 19 amino acids. Trimming cost V 4 bases and J 0 bases; bases outside gene matches: 11. The germline gives CDR1 SGHTA, CDR2 FQGNSA.

The chain uses TRBV28 and TRBJ2-7; TRBD1 aligns across 11 bases. V dropped 3 bases and J dropped 5; count of bases not matched to a gene: 9. CDR1 and CDR2 (germline): MDHEN, SYDVKM. The length of the CDR3 is 16 residues. CDR3 protein: CASSFVGQGVSNEQYF. CDR3 DNA sequence: TGTGCCAGCAGTTTCGTGGGACAGGGGGTTAGTAACGAGCAGTACTTC.

The gene calls are TRBV5-4 and TRBJ1-4; 7 bases are a match to TRBD1. Germline trimming cut 5 bases from V and 5 bases from J; bases unmatched to any gene: 9. The CDR3 is 15 residues long. Germline loops: CDR1 SGHNT, CDR2 YYREEE (reference sequence). CDR3 bases: TGTGCCAGCAGTGCGGGACAGACCAAAAATGAAAAACTGTTTTTT. Translating it yields CASSAGQTKNEKLFF.

The chain carries TRBV7-3 and TRBJ2-1; D is possibly TRBD1 (5 bases). Germline lookup yields CDR1 SGHTA and CDR2 FQGTGA. CDR3 length: 15 residues. Trimming cost V 3 bases and J 2 bases, with 11 bases left between them. CDR3 in amino acids: CASSFQGTPYNEQFF. The DNA for the CDR3 is TGTGCCAGCAGCTTCCAGGGCACACCCTACAATGAGCAGTTCTTC.

The J gene is TRBJ2-7, the V gene TRBV12-3 or TRBV12-4, with D possibly being TRBD1 (5 bases). Trimming shortened V by 6 bases and J by 3 bases, and 12 bases separated the two germline ends. CDR3 length: 13 amino acids. The CDR3 bases are TGTGCCAGCAGGGGCAGGACATTCTACGAGCAGTACTTC. Its translation is CASRGRTFYEQYF.

The V call is TRBV13, the J call TRBJ2-7; the D gene is possibly TRBD1 (5 bases). Per germline, CDR1 PRHDT and CDR2 FYEKMQ (reference sequence). This CDR3 has 14 residues. Trimming removed 1 base from V and 4 bases from J, with 11 bases in between. The CDR3 here is CASSLEGLMYEQYF. CDR3 DNA: TGTGCCAGCAGCTTAGAGGGGTTAATGTACGAGCAGTACTTC.

The CDR3 bases are TGTGCCAGCAGCTTATTCACCTACGAGCAGTACTTC. This translates into CASSLFTYEQYF. This sequence joins TRBV5-6 and TRBJ2-7; D is ambiguous. There are 12 residues in the CDR3. V lost 2 bases and J 2 bases, leaving 5 bases between the germline ends. CDR1 is SGHDT and CDR2 is YYEEEE in the germline V gene.

This clone was observed once. The chain couples TRBV9 to TRBJ1-6, with D possibly TRBD1 on 5 matching bases. Trimming shortened V by 3 bases and J by 10 bases, and 14 bases separated the two germline ends. Germline CDR1 and CDR2: SGDLS and YYNGEE. The CDR3 is 14 residues long. In nucleotides, the CDR3 is TGTGCCAGCAGCGCAGACGGCAGGGAATCACCCCTCCACTTT. This encodes CASSADGRESPLHF.

This clone showed up just once. The gene calls are TRBV12-3 or TRBV12-4 and TRBJ1-2, with a tentative D call TRBD1 (5 bases). The CDR3 is made up of 13 amino acids. V was trimmed by 5 bases and J by 7 bases, leaving 14 bases between them. The CDR3 DNA is TGTGCCAGCAGTCGGGACTCCATTTTTGGCTACACCTTC. Its translation is CASSRDSIFGYTF.

This chain uses TRBV5-6 with TRBJ1-2; D is unresolved. V dropped 2 bases and J dropped 4 bases, with 9 bases sitting between them. The CDR3 consists of 13 residues. Germline V CDR1 and CDR2: SGHDT, YYEEEE. In nucleotides, the CDR3 is TGTGCCAGCAGCTTAAGGACTTTCTATGGCTACACCTTC. It encodes CASSLRTFYGYTF. Full variable domain (missing parts from reference TRBV5-6 and TRBJ1-2): DAGVTQSPTHLIKTRGQQVTLRCSPKSGHDTVSWYQQALGQGPQFIFQYYEEEERQRGNFPDRFSGHQFPNYSSELNVNALLLGDSALYLCASSLRTFYGYTFGSGTRLTVV.

About this clone itself: Other DNA sequences in this sample translate to the same CDR3. The chain recombines TRBV28 with TRBJ1-4; D unclear. V lost 6 bases and J 0 bases, leaving 8 bases between the germline ends. The CDR3 covers 14 residues. From germline, CDR1 is MDHEN and CDR2 SYDVKM. The CDR3 here is CASRTGTTNEKLFF. The CDR3 DNA reads TGTGCCAGCAGAACGGGAACAACTAATGAAAAACTGTTTTTT.

This rearrangement joins TRBV27 to TRBJ2-2, with D hard to call. CDR1 and CDR2 (germline): MNHEY, SMNVEV (reference sequence). Between the trimmed V and J ends, which lost 4 bases and 4 bases, there was a span of 16 bases. The CDR3 has 16 amino acids. CDR3 amino acids: CASSSQASSTTGELFF. CDR3 bases: TGTGCCAGCAGTTCCCAAGCGAGTTCAACCACCGGGGAGCTGTTTTTT.

V gene TRBV30 combines with J gene TRBJ2-1; weak D call: TRBD1 (5 bases). Trimming stripped 1 base from V and 2 bases from J, with 6 bases between. The CDR3 spans 13 residues. The germline CDR1 and CDR2 sequences are GTSNPN and SVGIG (reference sequence). The CDR3 DNA follows: TGTGCCTGGAGTGGGGGCCCCTACAATGAGCAGTTCTTC. This gives the protein CAWSGGPYNEQFF. The full variable domain, in which reference TRBV30 and TRBJ2-1 provide the parts outside the CDR3, is SQTIHQWPATLVQPVGSPLSLECTVEGTSNPNLYWYRQAAGRGLQLLFYSVGIGQISSEVPQNLSASRPQDRQFILSSKKLLLSDSGFYLCAWSGGPYNEQFFGPGTRLTVL.

The chain combines TRBV11-2 with TRBJ1-5; a possible D gene is TRBD1 (6 bases). CDR1 and CDR2 (germline): SGHAT, FQNNGV. The CDR3 is 14 residues long. The V end was cut by 3 bases, the J end by 9 bases, with 15 bases between. In nucleotides, the CDR3 is TGTGCCAGCAGCTTTTTCACAGGGAAAGGGCCCCAGCATTTT. It is translated as CASSFFTGKGPQHF. The whole variable domain, remainder taken from reference TRBV11-2 and TRBJ1-5, is EAGVAQSPRYKIIEKRQSVAFWCNPISGHATLYWYQQILGQGPKLLIQFQNNGVVDDSQLPKDRFSAERLKGVDSTLKIQPAKLEDSAVYLCASSFFTGKGPQHFGDGTRLSIL.

The chain employs TRBV29-1 and TRBJ2-5; D unresolved. The CDR3 totals 11 residues. Germline V CDR1 and CDR2: SQVTM, ANQGSEA. V was cut by 6 bases and J by 2 bases, with 7 bases left in between. As DNA, the CDR3 is TGCAGCGTGGGCCCGCAAGAGACCCAGTACTTC. This translates into CSVGPQETQYF.

The chain employs TRBV2 and TRBJ2-1, with D perhaps TRBD1 (6 bases). The CDR3 contains 12 residues. CDR1 SNHLY and CDR2 FYNNEI come from the germline V gene. V was shortened by 2 bases and J by 13 bases, with 12 bases between the two germline ends. CDR3 in DNA: TGTGCCAGCAGTGAAAAAGGGGGTGGTCAGTTCTTC. It codes for CASSEKGGGQFF.

This clone was seen once. This sequence joins TRBV15 and TRBJ1-1; D is perhaps TRBD1 (6 bases). Germline assignment: CDR1 LNHNV and CDR2 YYDKDF (reference sequence). CDR3 size: 12 residues. V gave up 5 bases and J gave up 6 bases, with 10 bases separating them. The DNA of the CDR3 is TGTGCCACCAGCCAGACAGGCGCTGAAGCTTTCTTT. The encoded protein is CATSQTGAEAFF.

Notes on this clone: One junction end does not reproduce the germline sequence, and a read error may be involved. The J gene is TRBJ2-1, the V gene TRBV7-7; 10 bases fit TRBD2. Germline values: CDR1 SSHAT, CDR2 FNYEAQ (reference sequence). This CDR3 is 15 amino acids long. CDR3 in DNA: TGTGCTAGCAGCTTAGCTTCTAGCGGGAGTGGGGAGCAGTTCTTC. This gives the protein CASSLASSGSGEQFF.

This chain connects TRBV5-6 to TRBJ1-2; a possible D gene is TRBD1 (6 bases). V was trimmed by 0 bases and J by 6 bases, leaving 15 bases between them. The V gene's germline CDR1 is SGHDT and CDR2 YYEEEE. The CDR3 runs to 15 residues. CDR3 residues: CASSLEIGTLHGYTF. For the CDR3, the DNA is TGTGCCAGCAGCTTGGAGATCGGGACACTACATGGCTACACCTTC.

V is TRBV6-1 and J is TRBJ1-2, with 7 bases lining up with TRBD1. Per germline, CDR1 MNHNS and CDR2 SASEGT. J was trimmed by 0 bases and V by 4 bases; bases with no gene match: 14. The CDR3 runs to 18 residues. CDR3 nucleotides: TGTGCCAGCAGTGGGAGCCCCGGGACAGACACACCTAACTATGGCTACACCTTC. Amino acids: CASSGSPGTDTPNYGYTF.

The chain uses TRBV6-5 and TRBJ2-7; 8 bases map to TRBD1. CDR1 and CDR2 from the germline V gene are MNHEY and SVGAGI. The ends lost 4 bases at V and 0 bases at J; junction bases unmatched: 5. This CDR3 comprises 15 residues. The CDR3: CASSLQGGSSYEQYF. The CDR3 DNA follows: TGTGCCAGCAGTTTACAGGGGGGAAGCTCCTACGAGCAGTACTTC.

A remark on this clone: Different DNA sequences within this sample yield the same CDR3. The V gene is TRBV6-5, the J gene TRBJ2-7; 7 bases map to TRBD1. The CDR3 has 15 residues. In germline, CDR1 is MNHEY, CDR2 SVGAGI. V was clipped by 0 bases and J by 0 bases; unmatched bases: 2. Written as DNA, the CDR3 is TGTGCCAGCAGTTACTCTGGGGACAGCTCCTACGAGCAGTACTTC. Translated, it gives CASSYSGDSSYEQYF.

The V call is TRBV18, the J call TRBJ2-5, with a possible D match to TRBD2 (5 bases). Germline CDR1 and CDR2: KGHSH and LQKENI. This CDR3 has 14 amino acids. V lost 3 bases to trimming and J lost 4 bases, with 12 bases between them. CDR3 sequence reads: CASSPGVLAETQYF. The CDR3 nucleotides are TGTGCCAGCTCACCGGGAGTCTTGGCAGAGACCCAGTACTTC.

The rearrangement joins TRBV5-1 to TRBJ2-5, with 8 bases aligning to TRBD2. CDR1 is SGHRS, CDR2 YFSETQ, per germline. This CDR3 is 17 amino acids long. The J segment lost 4 bases and the V segment lost 0 bases, leaving 11 bases of the junction unmatched. CDR3 in DNA: TGCGCCAGCAGCTTGGTCCCAGCGGGAGAGAATTTAGAGACCCAGTACTTC. Amino acids: CASSLVPAGENLETQYF.

This clone has a handful of counts. V gene TRBV20-1 combines with J gene TRBJ1-2, with 9 bases that match TRBD1. The CDR3 runs 14 residues. Trimming at V came to 3 bases and at J to 1 base, leaving 3 bases not matched to a gene. CDR1 is DFQATT and CDR2 is SNEGSKA in the germline V gene (reference sequence). CDR3 loop: CSASETGGNYGYTF. The CDR3 coding sequence is TGCAGTGCTAGTGAGACAGGGGGTAACTATGGCTACACCTTC.

The chain combines TRBV19 with TRBJ2-1; 8 nucleotides align to TRBD2. J gave up 4 bases and V 2 bases, and 4 bases lay outside the gene matches. The CDR3 consists of 15 residues. Germline-derived CDR1 and CDR2 are LNHDA and SQIVND (reference sequence). CDR3 sequence: CASSIRAGEYNEQFF. In DNA, the CDR3 is TGTGCCAGTAGTATAAGAGCGGGAGAATACAATGAGCAGTTCTTC.